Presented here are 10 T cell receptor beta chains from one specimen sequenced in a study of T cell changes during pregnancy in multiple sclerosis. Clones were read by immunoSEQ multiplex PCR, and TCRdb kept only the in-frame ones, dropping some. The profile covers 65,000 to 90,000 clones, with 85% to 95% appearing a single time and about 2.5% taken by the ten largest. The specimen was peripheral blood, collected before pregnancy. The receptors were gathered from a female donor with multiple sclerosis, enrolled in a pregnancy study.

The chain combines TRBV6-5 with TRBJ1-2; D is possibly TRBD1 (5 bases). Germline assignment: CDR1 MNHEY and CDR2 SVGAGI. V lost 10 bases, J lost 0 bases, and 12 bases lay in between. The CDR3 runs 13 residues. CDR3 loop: CATRQSPNYGYTF. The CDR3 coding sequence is TGTGCCACCAGACAGAGCCCTAACTATGGCTACACCTTC.

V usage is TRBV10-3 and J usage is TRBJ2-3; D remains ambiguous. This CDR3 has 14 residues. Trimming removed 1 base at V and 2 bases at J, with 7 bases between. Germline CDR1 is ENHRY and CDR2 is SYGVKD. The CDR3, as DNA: TGTGCCATCAGTGAGTTTGACACCACAGATACGCAGTATTTT. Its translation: CAISEFDTTDTQYF.

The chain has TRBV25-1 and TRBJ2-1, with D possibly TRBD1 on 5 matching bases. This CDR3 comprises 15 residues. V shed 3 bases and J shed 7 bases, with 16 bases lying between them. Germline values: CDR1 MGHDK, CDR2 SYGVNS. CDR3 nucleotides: TGTGCCAGCAGTGAGCCCGACAGCCGTCAAAATGAGCAGTTCTTC. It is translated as CASSEPDSRQNEQFF. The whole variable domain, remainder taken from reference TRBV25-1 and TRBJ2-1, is EADIYQTPRYLVIGTGKKITLECSQTMGHDKMYWYQQDPGMELHLIHYSYGVNSTEKGDLSSESTVSRIRTEHFPLTLESARPSHTSQYLCASSEPDSRQNEQFFGPGTRLTVL.

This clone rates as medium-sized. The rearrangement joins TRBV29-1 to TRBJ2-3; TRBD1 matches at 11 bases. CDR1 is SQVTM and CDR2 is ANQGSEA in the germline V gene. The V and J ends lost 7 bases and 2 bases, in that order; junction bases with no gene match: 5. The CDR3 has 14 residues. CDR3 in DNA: TGCAGCGCTGAGGGACAGGGGGTCACAGATACGCAGTATTTT. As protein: CSAEGQGVTDTQYF.

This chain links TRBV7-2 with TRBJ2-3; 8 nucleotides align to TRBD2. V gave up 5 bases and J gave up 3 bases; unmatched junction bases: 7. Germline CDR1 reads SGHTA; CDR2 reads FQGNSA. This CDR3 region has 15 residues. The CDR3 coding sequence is TGTGCCAGCAGCACCCGAGTAGCGGGAACAGATACGCAGTATTTT. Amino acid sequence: CASSTRVAGTDTQYF.

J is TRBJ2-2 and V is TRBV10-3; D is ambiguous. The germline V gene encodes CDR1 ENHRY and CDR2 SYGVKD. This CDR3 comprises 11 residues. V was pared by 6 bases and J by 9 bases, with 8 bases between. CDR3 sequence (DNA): TGTGCCATCAGAAGCGACCGGGAGCTGTTTTTT. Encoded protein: CAIRSDRELFF.

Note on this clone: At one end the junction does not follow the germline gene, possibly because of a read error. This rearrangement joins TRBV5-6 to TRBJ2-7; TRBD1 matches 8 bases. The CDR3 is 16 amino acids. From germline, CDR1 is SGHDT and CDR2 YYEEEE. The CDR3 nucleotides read TGTGCCAGCAGTTCCAATCGGGACAGGTCCACCTATGAGCAGTACTTC. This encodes CASSSNRDRSTYEQYF.

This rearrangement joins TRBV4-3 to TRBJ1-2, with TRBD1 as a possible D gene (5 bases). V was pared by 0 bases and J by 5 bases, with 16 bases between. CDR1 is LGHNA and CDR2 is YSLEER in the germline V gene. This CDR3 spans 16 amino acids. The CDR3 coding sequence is TGCGCCAGCAGCCAAGACCGCCCGGCAGGGAGGTATGGCTACACCTTC. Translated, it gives CASSQDRPAGRYGYTF.

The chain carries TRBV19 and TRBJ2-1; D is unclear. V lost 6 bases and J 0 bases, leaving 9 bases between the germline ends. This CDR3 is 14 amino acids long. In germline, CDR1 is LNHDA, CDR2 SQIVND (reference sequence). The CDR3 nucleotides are TGTGCCAGTAGAGGCGGAACCTCCTACAATGAGCAGTTCTTC. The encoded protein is CASRGGTSYNEQFF. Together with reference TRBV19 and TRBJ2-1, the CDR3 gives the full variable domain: DGGITQSPKYLFRKEGQNVTLSCEQNLNHDAMYWYRQDPGQGLRLIYYSQIVNDFQKGDIAEGYSVSREKKESFPLTVTSAQKNPTAFYLCASRGGTSYNEQFFGPGTRLTVL.

The CDR3 bases are TGTGCCAGCAGCGGGGTAGCGGAAGCTAAAGCCTACGAGCAGTACTTC. Amino acids: CASSGVAEAKAYEQYF. V usage is TRBV5-6 and J usage is TRBJ2-7; D may be TRBD2 (6 bases). Germline CDR1 reads SGHDT; CDR2 reads YYEEEE. V gave up 4 bases and J gave up 2 bases, with 19 bases separating them. The CDR3 extends over 16 amino acids.